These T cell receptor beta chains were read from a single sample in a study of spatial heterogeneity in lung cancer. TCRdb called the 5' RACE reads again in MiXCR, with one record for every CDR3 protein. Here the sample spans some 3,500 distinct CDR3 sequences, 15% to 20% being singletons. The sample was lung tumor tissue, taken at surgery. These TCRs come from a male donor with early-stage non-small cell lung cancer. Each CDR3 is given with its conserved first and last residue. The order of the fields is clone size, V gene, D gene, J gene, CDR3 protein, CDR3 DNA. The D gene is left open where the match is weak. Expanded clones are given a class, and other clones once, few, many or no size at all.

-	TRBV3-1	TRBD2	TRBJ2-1	CASSQAFSYGTSGSMNEQFF	TGTGCCAGCAGCCAAGCCTTTTCGTACGGGACTAGCGGGAGTATGAATGAGCAGTTCTTC
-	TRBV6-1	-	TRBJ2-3	CVSLERTTDTQYF	TGTGTCAGCCTTGAGCGGACCACAGATACGCAGTATTTT
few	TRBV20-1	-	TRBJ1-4	CSAQARDIGEKLFF	TGCAGTGCTCAGGCCCGGGACATAGGTGAAAAACTGTTTTTT
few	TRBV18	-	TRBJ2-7	CASSPPLAYEQYF	TGTGCCAGCTCACCACCGTTAGCCTACGAGCAGTACTTC
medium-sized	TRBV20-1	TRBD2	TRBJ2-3	CSARQGTSGNTDTQYF	TGCAGTGCCAGGCAGGGGACTAGCGGAAACACAGATACGCAGTATTTT
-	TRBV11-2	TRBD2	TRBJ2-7	CASSPLRGGPNYEQYF	TGTGCCAGCAGCCCCCTTCGGGGGGGGCCGAACTACGAGCAGTACTTC
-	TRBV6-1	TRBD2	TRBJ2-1	CASSSRLAGEQFF	TGTGCCAGCAGTTCCCGACTAGCTGGCGAGCAGTTCTTC
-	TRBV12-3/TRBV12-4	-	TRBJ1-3	CASKALWPNTIYF	TGTGCCAGCAAGGCGCTGTGGCCAAACACCATATATTTT
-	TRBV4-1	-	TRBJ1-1	CASSQGMGAYTEAFF	TGCGCCAGCAGCCAAGGGATGGGGGCTTACACTGAAGCTTTCTTT
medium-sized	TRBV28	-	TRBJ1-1	CASSLRSTGRTEAFF	TGTGCCAGCAGTCTTCGTTCTACAGGTCGGACTGAAGCTTTCTTT
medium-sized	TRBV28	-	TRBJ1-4	CAVSPRGRGSEKLFF	TGTGCAGTAAGCCCCCGGGGCAGGGGAAGTGAAAAACTGTTTTTT